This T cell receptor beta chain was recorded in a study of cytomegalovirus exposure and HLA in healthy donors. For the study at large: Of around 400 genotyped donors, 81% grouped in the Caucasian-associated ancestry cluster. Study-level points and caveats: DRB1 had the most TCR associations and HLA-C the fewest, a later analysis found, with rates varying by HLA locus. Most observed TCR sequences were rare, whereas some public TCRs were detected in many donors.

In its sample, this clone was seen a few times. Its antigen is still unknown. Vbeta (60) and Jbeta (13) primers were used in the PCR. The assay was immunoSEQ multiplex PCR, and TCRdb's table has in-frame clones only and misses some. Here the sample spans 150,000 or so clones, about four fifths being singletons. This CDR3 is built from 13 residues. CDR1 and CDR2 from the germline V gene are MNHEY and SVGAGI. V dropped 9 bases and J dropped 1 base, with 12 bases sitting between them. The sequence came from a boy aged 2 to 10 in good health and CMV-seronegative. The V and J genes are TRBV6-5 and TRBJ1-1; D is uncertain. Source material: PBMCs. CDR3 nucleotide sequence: TGTGCCAGTGGTTCGGACTCGAACACTGAAGCTTTCTTT. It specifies CASGSDSNTEAFF.